This T cell receptor beta chain was sequenced for a study of blood T cell repertoires in COVID-19. Study at large: Whether acute or convalescent, the COVID-19 samples came from the United States, Italy and Spain.

Per the study methods: Amplification of reference gene primers provided the estimated nucleated cell counts. Assay used: immunoSEQ multiplex PCR; TCRdb lists only in-frame clones, some missing. V and J calls plus clone size are reproduced from that table; the DNA served to infer D and trimming. The sample lists 130,000 to 150,000 clones, roughly four fifths occurring once. In germline, CDR1 is SGHNT, CDR2 YYREEE (reference sequence). The V end lost 3 bases, the J end lost 3 bases, and 18 bases lay between the germline ends. The CDR3 spans 16 residues. V usage is TRBV5-4 and J usage is TRBJ1-2, with a tentative D call TRBD1 (5 bases). The sequence was obtained from an elderly woman in a cohort sampled during active or convalescent COVID-19. The specimen was peripheral blood. This CDR3 is CASSSPAGPLDYGYTF. The CDR3 DNA reads as TGTGCCAGCAGCTCCCCGGCAGGGCCCCTTGACTATGGCTACACCTTC.